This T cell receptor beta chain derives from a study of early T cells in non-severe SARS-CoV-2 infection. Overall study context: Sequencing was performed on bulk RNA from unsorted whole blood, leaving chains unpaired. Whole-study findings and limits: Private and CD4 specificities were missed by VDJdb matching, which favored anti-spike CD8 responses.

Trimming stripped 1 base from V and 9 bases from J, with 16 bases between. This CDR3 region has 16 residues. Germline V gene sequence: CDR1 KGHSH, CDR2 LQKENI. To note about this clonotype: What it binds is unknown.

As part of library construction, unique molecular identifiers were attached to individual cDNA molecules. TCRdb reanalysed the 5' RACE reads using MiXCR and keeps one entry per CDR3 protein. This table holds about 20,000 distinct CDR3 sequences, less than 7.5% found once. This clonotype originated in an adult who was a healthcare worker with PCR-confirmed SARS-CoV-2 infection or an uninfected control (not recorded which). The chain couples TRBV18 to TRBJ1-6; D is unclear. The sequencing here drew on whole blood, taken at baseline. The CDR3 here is CASSPRSAEDGSPLHF. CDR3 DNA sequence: TGTGCCAGCTCACCACGATCGGCGGAAGATGGTTCACCCCTCCACTTT.